Listed here are 18 T cell receptor beta chains from one sample, sequenced in a study of vaccination and CD4 T cells after COVID-19. From the PCR reads, TCRdb called clonotypes with MiXCR, one entry per CDR3 protein. The top ten clones hold around 1.1% of a sample with 15,000 to 20,000 distinct CDR3 sequences, 60% of them seen once. This specimen consisted of CD4+ T cells from blood, obtained after SARS-CoV-2 vaccination. The receptors derive from a human donor who had recovered from COVID-19.

The rearrangement joins TRBV4-1 to TRBJ1-3, with D unresolved. Germline CDR1 and CDR2: MGHRA and YSYEKL. This CDR3 contains 16 residues. With 3 bases removed from V and 2 bases from J, the gap between germline ends came to 14 bases. The CDR3 nucleotides are TGCGCCAGCAGCCAGCCCTTACGGCGGCCTGGAAACACCATATATTTT. Translated: CASSQPLRRPGNTIYF.

This clonotype turned up a few times. The V call is TRBV12-3 or TRBV12-4, the J call TRBJ1-5; the D gene is possibly TRBD1 (6 bases). The CDR3 runs to 15 residues. Between the trimmed V and J ends, which lost 2 bases and 7 bases, there was a span of 15 bases. The CDR3 here is CASSLKGDGRQPQHF. The CDR3 DNA reads as TGTGCCAGCAGTTTAAAGGGGGACGGGAGGCAGCCCCAGCATTTT.

The V and J genes are TRBV6-1 and TRBJ2-7, with 9 nucleotides matching TRBD1. The V gene end was trimmed by 9 bases and the J gene end by 5 bases; junction bases not matched to a gene: 5. CDR1 is MNHNS, CDR2 SASEGT, per germline. The CDR3 is 12 amino acids. For the CDR3, the DNA is TGTGCCAGTCGGGACAGGGACCACGAGCAGTACTTC. This translates into CASRDRDHEQYF.

The table lists this clonotype with a count of one. The CDR3 DNA reads as TGCAGTGCTAGCCAGGGTCAAGAGACCCAGTACTTC. Residues: CSASQGQETQYF. The rearrangement uses TRBV20-1 and TRBJ2-5, with TRBD1 as a possible D gene (5 bases). Germline lookup yields CDR1 DFQATT and CDR2 SNEGSKA (reference sequence). Trimming stripped 3 bases from V and 2 bases from J, with 7 bases between. The CDR3 spans 12 residues.

This chain links TRBV7-2 with TRBJ2-7, with TRBD2 as a possible D gene (5 bases). V was pared by 2 bases and J by 6 bases, with 8 bases between. The CDR3 has 12 residues. Per the germline V gene, CDR1 is SGHTA and CDR2 is FQGNSA. The CDR3 DNA reads TGTGCCAGCAGCTTATTTGCGGGCGAGCAGTACTTC. This encodes CASSLFAGEQYF.

The genes are TRBV19 and TRBJ1-4, with 8 positions matching TRBD1. CDR3 length: 13 amino acids. Germline assignment: CDR1 LNHDA and CDR2 SQIVND (reference sequence). Germline trimming cut 6 bases from V and 5 bases from J; bases unmatched to any gene: 2. CDR3 region: CASRDRANEKLFF. Written as DNA, the CDR3 is TGTGCCAGTAGGGACAGGGCAAATGAAAAACTGTTTTTT.

This sequence joins TRBV10-3 and TRBJ2-1; D remains ambiguous. Trimming removed 4 bases from V and 4 bases from J, with 11 bases in between. The germline V gene has CDR1 ENHRY and CDR2 SYGVKD. CDR3 size: 14 residues. CDR3 DNA: TGTGCCATCAGTGGCACCGGCTCATACAATGAGCAGTTCTTC. The encoded protein is CAISGTGSYNEQFF.

V usage is TRBV28 and J usage is TRBJ1-1, with D uncertain. The CDR3 is 15 residues long. Deletions cut 6 bases from V and 3 bases from J, with 17 bases between. CDR1 is MDHEN, CDR2 SYDVKM, per germline. Here the CDR3 DNA reads TGTGCCAGCAGCCCGACTTCGGGAGCTTACACTGAAGCTTTCTTT. Translating gives CASSPTSGAYTEAFF.

The gene calls are TRBV3-1 and TRBJ2-2; D is perhaps TRBD1 (5 bases). CDR1 and CDR2 from the germline V gene are LGHDT and YNNKEL (reference sequence). There are 17 residues in the CDR3. V lost 0 bases to trimming and J lost 5 bases, with 16 bases between them. The DNA of the CDR3 is TGTGCCAGCAGCCAAGAAGCCGGACCAGACAGAACCGGGGAGCTGTTTTTT. This translates into CASSQEAGPDRTGELFF.

The V gene is TRBV20-1, the J gene TRBJ2-3; no clear D. CDR1 is DFQATT, CDR2 SNEGSKA, per germline (reference sequence). The CDR3 contains 11 residues. The germline V and J ends were trimmed by 5 bases and 6 bases, with 9 bases remaining between them. The CDR3 protein is CSAVIPDTQYF. The CDR3 bases are TGCAGTGCTGTGATTCCTGATACGCAGTATTTT.

The CDR3 DNA follows: TGTGCCAGCAGCCGGGACCAATACACTGAAGCTTTCTTT. Its translation: CASSRDQYTEAFF. The chain recombines TRBV5-6 with TRBJ1-1; D is perhaps TRBD1 (5 bases). Germline V gene lookup returns CDR1 SGHDT and CDR2 YYEEEE. The CDR3 is 13 residues long. Trimming shortened V by 4 bases and J by 3 bases, and 10 bases separated the two germline ends.

As regards this clonotype: The CDR3 does not end in the conserved phenylalanine or tryptophan, so this is likely a read error. The chain links TRBV6-1 to TRBJ2-7; perhaps TRBD1 as D (6 bases). The CDR3 covers 13 residues. V dropped 6 bases and J dropped 4 bases, with 13 bases sitting between them. Germline CDR1 MNHNS, CDR2 SASEGT. DNA for the CDR3: TGTGCCAGCAGGTGGACAGAGGGTTACGAGCAGTACCTC. The encoded protein is CASRWTEGYEQYL.

The genes are TRBV19 and TRBJ1-5; TRBD1 is a possible D gene (6 bases). This CDR3 is 14 amino acids long. Trimming left V 4 bases short and J 6 bases short, with 13 bases between. The germline gives CDR1 LNHDA, CDR2 SQIVND (reference sequence). The CDR3 protein is CASSTTTGFQPQHF. Here the CDR3 DNA reads TGTGCCAGTAGTACGACCACAGGGTTTCAGCCCCAGCATTTT.

The V gene is TRBV20-1, the J gene TRBJ1-1; 11 nucleotides match TRBD1. J lost 7 bases, V lost 0 bases, and 4 bases had no gene match. CDR3 length: 14 residues. Germline V gene data show CDR1 as DFQATT and CDR2 as SNEGSKA (reference sequence). CDR3 loop: CSARDGTGGVEAFF. CDR3 in DNA: TGCAGTGCTAGAGATGGGACAGGGGGTGTTGAAGCTTTCTTT.

The chain joins TRBV27 to TRBJ2-2; D uncertain. Germline CDR1 is MNHEY and CDR2 is SMNVEV (reference sequence). V dropped 3 bases and J dropped 8 bases, with 7 bases sitting between them. CDR3 size: 12 residues. CDR3 sequence: CASSFVFGELFF. CDR3 bases: TGTGCCAGCAGTTTCGTCTTTGGGGAGCTGTTTTTT.

The chain links TRBV12-3 or TRBV12-4 to TRBJ1-5; the match to TRBD1 covers 10 bases. The ends lost 5 bases at V and 7 bases at J; junction bases unmatched: 11. The length of the CDR3 is 16 residues. Here the CDR3 DNA reads TGTGCCAGCAGTCCCGTCGACAGGGGGCGAGGGCAGCCCCAGCATTTT. It is translated as CASSPVDRGRGQPQHF.

The chain employs TRBV7-9 and TRBJ2-5; 9 nucleotides align to TRBD1. Looked up from germline, CDR1 is SEHNR and CDR2 is FQNEAQ (reference sequence). V shed 4 bases, J shed 6 bases, and the junction held 6 bases outside the gene matches. The length of the CDR3 is 14 residues. CDR3 sequence (DNA): TGTGCCAGCAGCTCCCCGGGACAGGGCCAGACCCAGTACTTC. This sequence encodes CASSSPGQGQTQYF.

This clonotype showed up just a few times. V usage is TRBV7-8 and J usage is TRBJ1-2, with TRBD1 matching over 7 bases. Germline V gives CDR1 SGHVS, CDR2 FQNEAQ. V trimming: 1 base; J trimming: 4 bases; junction bases outside the gene matches: 6. The CDR3 totals 15 residues. The CDR3 spells CASSLVQGIRYGYTF. In nucleotides, the CDR3 is TGTGCCAGCAGCTTAGTACAGGGGATCCGCTATGGCTACACCTTC.